This T cell receptor (beta chain) was profiled in a study of T cell changes during pregnancy in multiple sclerosis. Clones were read by immunoSEQ multiplex PCR, and TCRdb kept only the in-frame ones, dropping some. The table includes roughly 30,000 clones, 80% to 90% detected once. This specimen was CD8+ T cells from peripheral blood mononuclear cells, taken in the second trimester of pregnancy. This clonotype was obtained from a female donor with multiple sclerosis, enrolled in a pregnancy study.

The CDR3 spells CASSRGGEYEQYF. The DNA of the CDR3 is TGCGCCAGCAGCAGAGGAGGGGAGTACGAGCAGTACTTC. V gene TRBV4-1 combines with J gene TRBJ2-7; D is perhaps TRBD2 (6 bases). The length of the CDR3 is 13 residues. The germline V and J ends were trimmed by 5 bases and 4 bases, with 12 bases remaining between them. Germline loops: CDR1 MGHRA, CDR2 YSYEKL.